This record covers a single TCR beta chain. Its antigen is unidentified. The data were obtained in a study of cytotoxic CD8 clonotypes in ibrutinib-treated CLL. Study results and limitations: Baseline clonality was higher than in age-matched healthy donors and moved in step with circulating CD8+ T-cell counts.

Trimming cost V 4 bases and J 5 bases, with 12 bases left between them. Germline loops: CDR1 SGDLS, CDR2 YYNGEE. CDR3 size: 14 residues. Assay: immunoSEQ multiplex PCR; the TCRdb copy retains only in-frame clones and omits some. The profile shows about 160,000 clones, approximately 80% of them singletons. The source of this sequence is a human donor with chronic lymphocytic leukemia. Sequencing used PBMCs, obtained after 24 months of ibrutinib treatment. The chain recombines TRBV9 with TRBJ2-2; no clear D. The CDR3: CASSLHAMTGELFF. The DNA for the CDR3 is TGTGCCAGCAGCCTCCATGCTATGACCGGGGAGCTGTTTTTT.